The entry that follows covers one T cell receptor (beta chain) sequence. This sample is part of a study of shared T cell receptors in the human thymus. This table comes from immunoSEQ multiplex PCR, and its TCRdb copy is limited to in-frame clones, with some not included. The table has roughly 410,000 clones, roughly 94% seen once. The CDR3 is made up of 15 amino acids. The V and J ends lost 5 bases and 3 bases respectively, with 14 bases between them. Germline CDR1 MNHEY, CDR2 SMNVEV (reference sequence). Sequencing was performed on thymocytes. This chain connects TRBV27 to TRBJ2-1; a weak D match, TRBD2 (5 bases). The TCR sequence derives from a human donor. In DNA form, the CDR3 reads TGTGCCAGCAGTCAACAAGGACTTCTCTACAATGAGCAGTTCTTC. This translates into CASSQQGLLYNEQFF.